These T cell receptor beta chains were read from a single sample in a study of T cells in localized non-small cell lung cancer. Profiling relied on immunoSEQ multiplex PCR, and the TCRdb table lists in-frame clones only, not all of them. The sample has roughly 86,000 clones, almost 85% seen once; the top ten hold under 3.5%. The specimen was peripheral blood, collected before any cancer treatment. These TCRs come from a man between 40 and 70 years old with stage I lung adenocarcinoma. The CDR3 runs from the conserved cysteine through the conserved F or W. The D gene is left open where the match is weak. Clone size appears in some rows only: once, few, many, or a class for an expanded clone.

cdr3_nt	cdr3_aa	d_call	clone_size	v_call	j_call
TGTGCCAGTATAGAGACCGGGACAGAGGGGATCTATGGCTACACCTTC	CASIETGTEGIYGYTF	TRBD1	-	TRBV19	TRBJ1-2
TGTGCCACCGACAGGGGGAATTCACCCCTCCACTTT	CATDRGNSPLHF	TRBD1	few	TRBV6-1	TRBJ1-6
TGTGCCAGCAGCGCCGCGGGACAGGGAAAGAATGAGCAGTACTTC	CASSAAGQGKNEQYF	TRBD1	-	TRBV6-5	TRBJ2-7
TGTGCCAGCAGGGCTAGCGGGACCCACGAGCAGTACTTC	CASRASGTHEQYF	TRBD2	-	TRBV7-8	TRBJ2-7
TGTGCCAGCAGTAGGAGACGACAGGGGGCGACTGGGGCCAACGTCCTGACTTTC	CASSRRRQGATGANVLTF	TRBD1	-	TRBV2	TRBJ2-6
TGTGCCAGCAGTTCGCCGACTAGCGAGGAGCAGTTCTTC	CASSSPTSEEQFF	TRBD2	-	TRBV6-6	TRBJ2-1
TGTGCCAGCAGTGGAGAGGGGGCGGCTGAAGCTTTCTTT	CASSGEGAAEAFF	TRBD1	-	TRBV2	TRBJ1-1
TGTGCCAGCTCACTGAGACAGGGGTATCCTGACGAGCAGTACTTC	CASSLRQGYPDEQYF	TRBD1	once	TRBV18	TRBJ2-7
TGTAGGAGCTGGGGAACCTATGGCTACACCTTC	CRSWGTYGYTF	-	-	TRBV12-5	TRBJ1-2
TGTGCCAGCAGCTTCGCTGGGTGGGAGTTCTTC	CASSFAGWEFF	-	-	TRBV5-4	TRBJ2-1
TGTGCCTGGAGGGGGGCGCTTAACACCGGGGAGCTGTTTTTT	CAWRGALNTGELFF	-	-	TRBV30	TRBJ2-2
TGTGCCAGCCTTTTAGATTGGGACAGGGTCGATGAGCAGTTCTTC	CASLLDWDRVDEQFF	-	once	TRBV21-1	TRBJ2-1
TGTGCCAGCAGCCGAACGGACCAAAACTATGGCTACACCTTC	CASSRTDQNYGYTF	-	-	TRBV11-2	TRBJ1-2
TGTGCCAGCAGTTTTCGCTGGACAGGGGGTTTCTATGGCTACACCTTC	CASSFRWTGGFYGYTF	TRBD1	few	TRBV28	TRBJ1-2
TGTGCCAGTAGTATTAAGTCAGGCTCCTACGAGCAGTACTTC	CASSIKSGSYEQYF	-	-	TRBV19	TRBJ2-7
TGTGCCAGCAGTGAAGCGATGAGGTCTGCAGCTTTCTTT	CASSEAMRSAAFF	-	-	TRBV6-1	TRBJ1-1
TGTGCCACTTACGGGGGTAAGGCGAACACCGGGGAGCTGTTTTTT	CATYGGKANTGELFF	-	once	TRBV6-1	TRBJ2-2